This T cell receptor (beta chain) came from a study of siplizumab effects on memory and regulatory T cells. Per sample, approximately 10^5 TCR templates underwent assay. Clones were read by immunoSEQ multiplex PCR, and TCRdb kept only the in-frame ones, dropping some. The sample has 50,000 or so clones, 93% seen once. Points on this clone: Its antigen is unidentified.

Trimming took 0 bases from V and 3 from J, leaving 11 bases between them. The germline V gene has CDR1 SGHTS and CDR2 YDEGEE. The CDR3 contains 15 residues. The study's findings and limits: Naive T cell populations appeared to exhibit greater diversity than memory cells and appeared to be major alloresponse contributors.

The chain employs TRBV5-8 and TRBJ2-3; the D gene is possibly TRBD2 (6 bases). Sequencing was done on a sample of CD8+ T cells sorted from blood. This clonotype originated in a human donor in good health. The CDR3 DNA sequence: TGTGCCAGCAGCTTGGTGGGAGGTGGGACAGATACGCAGTATTTT. This gives the protein CASSLVGGGTDTQYF.